The 6 T cell receptor beta chains below were found in one sample sequenced in a study of Tregs in tolerant kidney transplant recipients. The repertoire was sequenced with immunoSEQ multiplex PCR; TCRdb's copy has only in-frame clones and lacks some. The table records about 110,000 clones, around 91% of them present only once. Sequenced here: CD4+ T cells from blood, sampled before the transplant. The receptor source for this set is a human donor who received a combined kidney and bone marrow transplant.

The table lists this clone with a count of one. The chain recombines TRBV27 with TRBJ1-1; 8 positions match TRBD1. There are 13 residues in the CDR3. With 6 bases clipped from V and 4 bases from J, the junction kept 4 bases outside the gene matches. CDR1 MNHEY and CDR2 SMNVEV come from the germline V gene (reference sequence). CDR3 protein: CASRDTGGTEAFF. The CDR3 coding sequence is TGTGCCAGCAGGGACACAGGGGGCACTGAAGCTTTCTTT.

The chain is built from TRBV25-1 and TRBJ1-1, with 7 bases lining up with TRBD1. The CDR3 consists of 16 residues. V shed 5 bases, J shed 1 base, and the junction held 10 bases outside the gene matches. Germline CDR1 is MGHDK and CDR2 is SYGVNS. In DNA form, the CDR3 reads TGTGCCAGCAGTTCGGCCAGGGGGGTGGGGAACACTGAAGCTTTCTTT. It encodes CASSSARGVGNTEAFF. Variable domain in full (rest from reference TRBV25-1 and TRBJ1-1): EADIYQTPRYLVIGTGKKITLECSQTMGHDKMYWYQQDPGMELHLIHYSYGVNSTEKGDLSSESTVSRIRTEHFPLTLESARPSHTSQYLCASSSARGVGNTEAFFGQGTRLTVV.

V is TRBV4-3 and J is TRBJ1-4; no clear D gene. There are 15 residues in the CDR3. The germline V gene encodes CDR1 LGHNA and CDR2 YSLEER. Trimming cost V 3 bases and J 7 bases, with 15 bases left between them. CDR3 in amino acids: CASSQGKGGSEKLFF. CDR3 sequence (DNA): TGCGCCAGCAGCCAGGGTAAGGGTGGGAGTGAAAAACTGTTTTTT.

This sequence joins TRBV9 and TRBJ2-7, with a tentative D call TRBD2 (6 bases). Looked up from germline, CDR1 is SGDLS and CDR2 is YYNGEE. The CDR3 has 15 residues. V gave up 2 bases and J gave up 5 bases, with 17 bases separating them. The chain's CDR3 is CASSVGEARGHEQYF. CDR3 bases: TGTGCCAGCAGCGTGGGGGAGGCCCGTGGGCACGAGCAGTACTTC.

This clone was seen once. This chain connects TRBV7-9 to TRBJ1-1; weak D call: TRBD1 (6 bases). The ends were cut back, 1 base at V and 0 bases at J, with 15 bases in the middle. Per the germline V gene, CDR1 is SEHNR and CDR2 is FQNEAQ (reference sequence). The CDR3 has 17 residues. The CDR3: CASSLVGTYTMNTEAFF. CDR3 DNA: TGTGCCAGCAGCTTAGTCGGGACATACACTATGAACACTGAAGCTTTCTTT. The full variable domain, rest sourced from reference TRBV7-9 and TRBJ1-1, is DTGVSQNPRHKITKRGQNVTFRCDPISEHNRLYWYRQTLGQGPEFLTYFQNEAQLEKSRLLSDRFSAERPKGSFSTLEIQRTEQGDSAMYLCASSLVGTYTMNTEAFFGQGTRLTVV.

The chain couples TRBV9 to TRBJ2-3; the match to TRBD1 covers 10 bases. V lost 7 bases to trimming and J lost 6 bases; unmatched junction nucleotides: 8. Germline assignment: CDR1 SGDLS and CDR2 YYNGEE. The CDR3 consists of 14 residues. CDR3 loop: CASGDRGQADTQYF. Here the CDR3 DNA reads TGTGCCAGCGGTGACAGGGGGCAGGCCGATACGCAGTATTTT.